This TCR beta chain is drawn from a study of T-cell reconstitution after alpha-beta-depleted transplantation in children. Preparation of the TCRbeta library was carried out with unique molecular identifiers. Via MiXCR, TCRdb re-called the PCR reads, giving one row per CDR3 protein. The sample has about a million distinct CDR3 sequences, about 29% seen once. Unmatched junction bases numbered 9, after V lost 2 bases and J lost 6 bases. There are 15 residues in the CDR3. The input for sequencing was PBMCs, mostly from graft donor cells, taken 360 days after TCRalphabeta/CD19-depleted stem cell transplant. The sequence was collected from a boy in the first two years of life who had a stem cell transplant for SCID, so the T cells may come from the graft donor. The chain uses TRBV12-3 or TRBV12-4 and TRBJ1-1; 7 bases map to TRBD1. The CDR3 loop is CASSLFKGAQAEAFF. The CDR3 nucleotides read TGTGCCAGCAGTTTATTCAAGGGGGCGCAGGCTGAAGCTTTCTTT.